Below, 18 T cell receptor beta chains from the same sample are listed, as sequenced in a study of cytomegalovirus exposure and HLA in healthy donors. PCR was performed using 60 Vbeta and 13 Jbeta primers. Clones were sequenced by immunoSEQ multiplex PCR, and TCRdb holds only the in-frame ones, with some missing. Of some 130,000 clones in the sample, 65% to 80% were seen once. Sequencing input: PBMCs. These receptors were collected from a man in his forties in good health and CMV-seronegative.

The V gene is TRBV19, the J gene TRBJ1-5, with 9 bases matching TRBD1. CDR3 length: 15 residues. The V and J ends lost 6 bases and 5 bases, in that order; junction bases with no gene match: 8. CDR1 and CDR2 from the germline V gene are LNHDA and SQIVND (reference sequence). CDR3 sequence reads: CASRSGQGSHQPQHF. DNA for the CDR3: TGTGCCAGTAGGTCGGGACAGGGCTCTCATCAGCCCCAGCATTTT.

The chain combines TRBV6-5 with TRBJ2-5; no definite D call. Germline V gives CDR1 MNHEY, CDR2 SVGAGI. Trimming left V 4 bases short and J 5 bases short, with 17 bases between. There are 15 residues in the CDR3. As DNA, the CDR3 is TGTGCCAGCAGTTTAGACGCGGCGAGCCGGGAGACCCAGTACTTC. This encodes CASSLDAASRETQYF.

J is TRBJ2-7 and V is TRBV19, with 7 bases identical to TRBD1. Germline lookup yields CDR1 LNHDA and CDR2 SQIVND (reference sequence). Trimming cost V 5 bases and J 3 bases; bases outside gene matches: 13. The CDR3 sequence is 16 residues long. The CDR3 bases are TGTGCCAGTAGTGTCCATCAGACAGGGTCGCGCTACGAGCAGTACTTC. It encodes CASSVHQTGSRYEQYF.

The CDR3 region has the DNA TGTGCCAGTAGTCAAGTAGCGGGGGGGCCCTACAATGAGCAGTTCTTC. Protein: CASSQVAGGPYNEQFF. The chain joins TRBV19 to TRBJ2-1; TRBD2 aligns across 11 bases. Germline lookup yields CDR1 LNHDA and CDR2 SQIVND (reference sequence). J lost 2 bases, V lost 5 bases, and 5 bases had no gene match. This CDR3 comprises 16 residues.

The CDR3 sequence: CASSLGTRVETQYF. The CDR3 bases are TGTGCCAGCAGCTTAGGGACACGTGTGGAGACCCAGTACTTC. The chain recombines TRBV7-2 with TRBJ2-5; a possible D gene is TRBD1 (5 bases). This CDR3 contains 14 residues. V was pared by 1 base and J by 5 bases, with 11 bases between. Germline V lookup: CDR1 SGHTA, CDR2 FQGNSA. Variable domain in full (rest from reference TRBV7-2 and TRBJ2-5): GAGVSQSPSNKVTEKGKDVELRCDPISGHTALYWYRQSLGQGLEFLIYFQGNSAPDKSGLPSDRFSAERTGGSVSTLTIQRTQQEDSAVYLCASSLGTRVETQYFGPGTRLLVL.

V gene TRBV5-8 combines with J gene TRBJ1-4; 7 nucleotides align to TRBD1. There are 15 residues in the CDR3. Germline CDR1 reads SGHTS; CDR2 reads YDEGEE. The V and J ends lost 3 bases and 8 bases, in that order; junction bases with no gene match: 10. For the CDR3, the DNA is TGTGCCAGCAGCTCCACAGGGGCGGCGGGAGAAAAACTGTTTTTT. Translated, it gives CASSSTGAAGEKLFF.

The rearrangement uses TRBV5-4 and TRBJ2-7, with 7 bases matching TRBD2. The V gene's germline CDR1 is SGHNT and CDR2 YYREEE (reference sequence). After removal of 0 bases from V and 3 bases from J, the junction contained 3 bases not matched to a gene. This CDR3 is built from 14 residues. The CDR3 nucleotides read TGTGCCAGCAGCTTGGGGGGCGGGAGCTACGAGCAGTACTTC. Its translation: CASSLGGGSYEQYF.

CDR3 in amino acids: CASSYDQVAGYEQYF. In nucleotides, the CDR3 is TGTGCCAGCAGTTACGATCAGGTCGCGGGCTACGAGCAGTACTTC. This chain links TRBV6-5 with TRBJ2-7, with D possibly TRBD2 on 5 matching bases. This CDR3 is built from 15 residues. Germline CDR1 and CDR2: MNHEY and SVGAGI. With 2 bases removed from V and 3 bases from J, the gap between germline ends came to 14 bases.

This chain links TRBV6-4 with TRBJ2-2; 7 nucleotides match TRBD1. Germline V lookup: CDR1 MRHNA, CDR2 SNTAGT. The V segment lost 5 bases and the J segment 5 bases; nucleotides outside the gene matches: 5. This CDR3 region has 14 residues. The CDR3 region has the DNA TGTGCCAGCAGTATCGAGACAGGGACCGGGGAGCTGTTTTTT. It encodes CASSIETGTGELFF.

The rearrangement links TRBV7-9 to TRBJ1-1; TRBD1 aligns across 8 bases. V was clipped by 5 bases and J by 8 bases; unmatched bases: 13. Germline CDR1 SEHNR, CDR2 FQNEAQ (reference sequence). The length of the CDR3 is 15 residues. The CDR3 DNA sequence: TGTGCCAGCAGCGTAGGGCCGGGACAGGCGACCGAAGCTTTCTTT. The encoded protein is CASSVGPGQATEAFF.

V usage is TRBV19 and J usage is TRBJ1-5; tentative D call: TRBD1 (6 bases). The V and J ends lost 3 bases and 4 bases respectively, with 13 bases between them. The CDR3 contains 15 residues. The germline V gene has CDR1 LNHDA and CDR2 SQIVND (reference sequence). CDR3 sequence (DNA): TGTGCCAGTAGTATTAACAGGGAGGGAAATCAGCCCCAGCATTTT. This translates into CASSINREGNQPQHF.

About this clone itself: The sample carries other DNA sequences with the same CDR3. This chain links TRBV7-9 with TRBJ2-5; possibly TRBD2 for D (6 bases). V lost 3 bases to trimming and J lost 5 bases, with 10 bases between them. Per the germline V gene, CDR1 is SEHNR and CDR2 is FQNEAQ (reference sequence). The length of the CDR3 is 13 residues. The CDR3 nucleotides read TGTGCCAGCAGCTTCGGGGGAAGTGAGACCCAGTACTTC. Its protein is CASSFGGSETQYF.

A few counts support this clone. The rearrangement uses TRBV7-2 and TRBJ1-5; D gene unclear. Germline lookup yields CDR1 SGHTA and CDR2 FQGNSA. This CDR3 has 16 residues. V lost 1 base, J lost 2 bases, and 12 bases lay in between. CDR3 sequence reads: CASSLVGSSGNQPQHF. CDR3 bases: TGTGCCAGCAGCTTAGTTGGGAGTAGTGGCAATCAGCCCCAGCATTTT.

This sequence joins TRBV30 and TRBJ1-6, with TRBD1 matching over 7 bases. This CDR3 has 15 amino acids. Germline V lookup: CDR1 GTSNPN, CDR2 SVGIG (reference sequence). The V segment lost 4 bases and the J segment 6 bases; nucleotides outside the gene matches: 9. The CDR3 sequence: CAWTFSDRVNSPLHF. The DNA of the CDR3 is TGTGCCTGGACGTTTAGTGACAGGGTTAATTCACCCCTCCACTTT.

The rearrangement uses TRBV7-2 and TRBJ2-7; TRBD2 matches 10 bases. The CDR3 totals 17 residues. The germline CDR1 and CDR2 sequences are SGHTA and FQGNSA. V lost 4 bases, J lost 5 bases, and 14 bases stayed unmatched. The CDR3 DNA is TGTGCCAGCAGCTCAATCACGGTAGCGGGAGGACCCCACGAGCAGTACTTC. This codes for CASSSITVAGGPHEQYF.

This clone has more than one count but fewer than ten. The J gene is TRBJ1-4, the V gene TRBV7-9; no reliable D call. The CDR3 is made up of 14 amino acids. Germline V gives CDR1 SEHNR, CDR2 FQNEAQ (reference sequence). V gave up 5 bases and J gave up 5 bases, with 12 bases separating them. The CDR3 DNA is TGTGCCAGCAGCCTTTCGCGCCTCAATGAAAAACTGTTTTTT. As protein: CASSLSRLNEKLFF.

This clone was counted only a few times. The V and J genes are TRBV11-2 and TRBJ2-7; tentative D call: TRBD2 (6 bases). CDR1 is SGHAT, CDR2 FQNNGV, per germline. The germline V and J ends were trimmed by 5 bases and 3 bases, with 20 bases remaining between them. The CDR3 has 16 amino acids. CDR3 DNA: TGTGCCAGCAGCCCAGTAGCGAGGCGGGGAGACTACGAGCAGTACTTC. Translation gives CASSPVARRGDYEQYF.

The rearrangement links TRBV5-4 to TRBJ1-1, with a possible D match to TRBD1 (5 bases). Looked up from germline, CDR1 is SGHNT and CDR2 is YYREEE (reference sequence). The CDR3 length is 16 residues. Trimming took 3 bases from V and 1 from J, leaving 16 bases between them. CDR3 in amino acids: CASSYGRTQENTEAFF. CDR3 coding DNA: TGTGCCAGCAGCTACGGCCGAACACAGGAGAACACTGAAGCTTTCTTT.